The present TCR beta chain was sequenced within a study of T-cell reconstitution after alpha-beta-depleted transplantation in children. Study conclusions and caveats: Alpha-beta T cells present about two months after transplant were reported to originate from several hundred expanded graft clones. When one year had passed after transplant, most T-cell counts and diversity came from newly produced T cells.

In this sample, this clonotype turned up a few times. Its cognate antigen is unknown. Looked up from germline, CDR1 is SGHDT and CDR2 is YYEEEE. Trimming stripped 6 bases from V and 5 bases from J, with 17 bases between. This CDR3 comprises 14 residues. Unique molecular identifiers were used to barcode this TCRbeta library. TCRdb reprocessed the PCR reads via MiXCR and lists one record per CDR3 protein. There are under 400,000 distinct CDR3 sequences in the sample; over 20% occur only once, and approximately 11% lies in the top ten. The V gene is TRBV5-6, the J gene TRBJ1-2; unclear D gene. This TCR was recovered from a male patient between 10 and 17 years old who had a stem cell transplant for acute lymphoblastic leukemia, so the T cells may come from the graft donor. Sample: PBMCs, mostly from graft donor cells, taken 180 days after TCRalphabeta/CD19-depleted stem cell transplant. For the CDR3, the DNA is TGTGCCAGCACCCCGAGAATGGGTTTTTATGGCTACACCTTC. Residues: CASTPRMGFYGYTF.